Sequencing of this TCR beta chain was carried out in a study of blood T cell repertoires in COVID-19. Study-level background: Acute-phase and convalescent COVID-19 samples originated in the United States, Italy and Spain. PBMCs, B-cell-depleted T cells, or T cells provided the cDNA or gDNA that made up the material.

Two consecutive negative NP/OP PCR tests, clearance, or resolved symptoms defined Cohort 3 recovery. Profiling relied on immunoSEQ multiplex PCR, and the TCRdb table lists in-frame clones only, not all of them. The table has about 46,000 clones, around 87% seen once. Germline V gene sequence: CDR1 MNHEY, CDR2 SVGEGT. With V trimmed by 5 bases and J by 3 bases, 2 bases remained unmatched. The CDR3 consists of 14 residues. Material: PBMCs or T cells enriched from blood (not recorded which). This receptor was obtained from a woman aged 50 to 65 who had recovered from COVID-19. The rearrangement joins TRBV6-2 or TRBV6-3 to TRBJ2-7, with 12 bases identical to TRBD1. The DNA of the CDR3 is TGTGCCAGCAGTCGGGACAGGGGGCTCTACGAGCAGTACTTC. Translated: CASSRDRGLYEQYF.